The 26 T cell receptor beta chains below all came from one sample that was sequenced in a study of T-cell reconstitution after alpha-beta-depleted transplantation in children. A library of TCRbeta sequences, prepared with unique molecular identifiers, was generated. TCRdb independently ran MiXCR on the PCR reads; one entry per CDR3 protein. The sample shows fewer than 700,000 distinct CDR3 sequences, approximately 13% of them seen only once. The material sequenced was PBMCs, mostly from graft donor cells, taken 360 days after TCRalphabeta/CD19-depleted stem cell transplant. All receptors come from a male patient younger than 18 who had a stem cell transplant for acute myeloid leukemia, so the T cells may come from the graft donor.

The rearrangement uses TRBV7-8 and TRBJ2-7; TRBD1 or TRBD2 may be the D gene (7 bases each). Trimming pared 1 base from V and 2 bases from J, leaving 15 bases between. The germline gives CDR1 SGHVS, CDR2 FQNEAQ. The CDR3 length is 16 residues. The CDR3 nucleotides read TGTGCCAGCAGCTTAGTAGGGAGGGGGCGAACCTACGAGCAGTACTTC. Translated, it gives CASSLVGRGRTYEQYF.

CDR3 DNA: TGTGCCAGCAGTTACCAAGGACTAGCGGGAGGAGAGACCCAGTACTTC. Translated, it gives CASSYQGLAGGETQYF. The chain recombines TRBV6-5 with TRBJ2-5; 14 bases map to TRBD2. The ends lost 2 bases at V and 4 bases at J; junction bases unmatched: 3. The CDR3 sequence is 16 residues long. CDR1 and CDR2 (germline): MNHEY, SVGAGI.

This chain joins TRBV6-1 and TRBJ2-5; D might be TRBD2 (5 bases). CDR1 is MNHNS, CDR2 SASEGT, per germline. V shed 10 bases and J shed 1 base, with 19 bases lying between them. This CDR3 is 15 amino acids long. The CDR3 region has the DNA TGTGCCACGATTCCAAACGCGGGTCTCCAAGAGACCCAGTACTTC. Translated: CATIPNAGLQETQYF.

This clonotype was detected a few times. The gene calls are TRBV3-1 and TRBJ2-1; D might be TRBD1 or TRBD2, each matching 5 bases. Germline assignment: CDR1 LGHDT and CDR2 YNNKEL (reference sequence). Trimming removed 3 bases at V and 9 bases at J, with 15 bases between. The length of the CDR3 is 14 residues. The CDR3 bases are TGTGCCAGCAGCCAGGGGCGTCTCGGGACTGAGCAGTTCTTC. Its protein product is CASSQGRLGTEQFF.

The gene calls are TRBV13 and TRBJ2-2; 8 nucleotides line up with TRBD2. Germline V CDR1 and CDR2: PRHDT, FYEKMQ (reference sequence). The V gene end was trimmed by 2 bases and the J gene end by 7 bases; junction bases not matched to a gene: 3. The CDR3 has 14 amino acids. The DNA of the CDR3 is TGTGCCAGCAGCTTAAGCGGGAGAATCGGGGAGCTGTTTTTT. Protein: CASSLSGRIGELFF. The whole variable domain, remainder taken from reference TRBV13 and TRBJ2-2, is AAGVIQSPRHLIKEKRETATLKCYPIPRHDTVYWYQQGPGQDPQFLISFYEKMQSDKGSIPDRFSAQQFSDYHSELNMSSLELGDSALYFCASSLSGRIGELFFGEGSRLTVL.

The chain employs TRBV20-1 and TRBJ1-2; D remains ambiguous. V lost 6 bases and J lost 0, with 11 bases in between. Germline CDR1 and CDR2: DFQATT and SNEGSKA (reference sequence). The CDR3 contains 13 residues. As DNA, the CDR3 is TGCAGTGCCCCTCACAGCCCTAACTATGGCTACACCTTC. Its translation is CSAPHSPNYGYTF.

This clonotype was found many times. The chain carries TRBV29-1 and TRBJ2-1; possibly TRBD2 for D (6 bases). V gave up 1 base and J gave up 8 bases, with 21 bases separating them. CDR1 is SQVTM and CDR2 is ANQGSEA in the germline V gene. The CDR3 contains 16 residues. The CDR3 loop reads CSVEALAGWPGHEQFF. CDR3 DNA sequence: TGCAGCGTTGAAGCCTTGGCGGGATGGCCGGGGCATGAGCAGTTCTTC.

The V gene is TRBV28, the J gene TRBJ2-3, with 14 bases matching TRBD2. J was trimmed by 4 bases and V by 5 bases; bases with no gene match: 11. Germline V CDR1 and CDR2: MDHEN, SYDVKM. CDR3 length: 18 amino acids. CDR3 sequence reads: CASSVPGLAGEVSDTQYF. The CDR3 nucleotides read TGTGCCAGCAGTGTGCCGGGACTAGCGGGAGAGGTTTCAGATACGCAGTATTTT.

The chain uses TRBV7-9 and TRBJ2-3; D is uncertain. Trimming pared 3 bases from V and 5 bases from J, leaving 6 bases between. Germline CDR1 is SEHNR and CDR2 is FQNEAQ (reference sequence). CDR3 length: 12 residues. The CDR3 region has the DNA TGTGCCAGCAGCTTTCTAAGAGATACGCAGTATTTT. It yields the protein CASSFLRDTQYF.

The V gene is TRBV28, the J gene TRBJ2-7; 7 nucleotides agree with TRBD1. The CDR3 covers 15 residues. J lost 4 bases, V lost 3 bases, and 9 bases had no gene match. The V gene's germline CDR1 is MDHEN and CDR2 SYDVKM. The CDR3 bases are TGTGCCAGCAGTTTTCATGGACAGGTAAAGTACGAGCAGTACTTC. Translation: CASSFHGQVKYEQYF.

The CDR3 coding sequence is TGCAGTGCTACCGGGACTAGCGGAGATACGCAGTATTTT. Amino acids: CSATGTSGDTQYF. The rearrangement uses TRBV20-1 and TRBJ2-3, with 11 nucleotides matching TRBD2. V lost 4 bases, J lost 5 bases, and 2 bases stayed unmatched. There are 13 residues in the CDR3. CDR1 and CDR2 (germline): DFQATT, SNEGSKA (reference sequence).

This clonotype came up a few times. This chain links TRBV28 with TRBJ2-7; D not certain. There are 11 residues in the CDR3. Germline V gene data show CDR1 as MDHEN and CDR2 as SYDVKM. The V end lost 6 bases, the J end lost 9 bases, and 12 bases lay between the germline ends. CDR3 amino acids: CASSPAERQYF. For the CDR3, the DNA is TGTGCCAGCAGCCCAGCCGAACGGCAGTACTTC.

This clonotype was picked up a small number of times. The J gene is TRBJ2-7, the V gene TRBV12-3 or TRBV12-4, with D perhaps TRBD2 (6 bases). V lost 4 bases, J lost 3 bases, and 13 bases lay in between. The CDR3 extends over 14 amino acids. DNA for the CDR3: TGTGCCAGCAGTTGGGGGGTTCCGCACTACGAGCAGTACTTC. This encodes CASSWGVPHYEQYF.

This chain joins TRBV20-1 and TRBJ1-5; D is perhaps TRBD1 (6 bases). Germline V gene data show CDR1 as DFQATT and CDR2 as SNEGSKA (reference sequence). V gave up 5 bases and J gave up 5 bases, with 10 bases separating them. This CDR3 has 12 residues. This CDR3 is CSAEGGDQPQHF. The CDR3 DNA reads as TGCAGTGCTGAGGGGGGAGATCAGCCCCAGCATTTT.

The V gene is TRBV7-3, the J gene TRBJ2-7, with D hard to call. The CDR3 spans 13 residues. Germline values: CDR1 SGHTA, CDR2 FQGTGA. The V and J ends lost 1 base and 6 bases respectively, with 10 bases between them. The CDR3 region is CASSLNFGAEQYF. CDR3 coding DNA: TGTGCCAGCAGCTTAAACTTCGGAGCCGAGCAGTACTTC.

This chain connects TRBV28 to TRBJ1-5; 7 nucleotides agree with TRBD1. The CDR3 is 15 amino acids. V was clipped by 5 bases and J by 3 bases; unmatched bases: 7. Germline V gene sequence: CDR1 MDHEN, CDR2 SYDVKM. Here the CDR3 reads CASSLLDRVNQPQHF. CDR3 sequence (DNA): TGTGCCAGCAGTCTCCTCGACAGGGTCAATCAGCCCCAGCATTTT.

In this sample, this clonotype turned up a few times. The chain carries TRBV20-1 and TRBJ2-1; D remains ambiguous. Germline V CDR1 and CDR2: DFQATT, SNEGSKA (reference sequence). Trimming took off 7 bases at V and 0 bases at J, with 22 bases between the two ends. The CDR3 length is 17 residues. CDR3 sequence (DNA): TGCAGTGAAATAGATCGGGCCACCAGTTCCTCCTACAATGAGCAGTTCTTC. Translating gives CSEIDRATSSSYNEQFF.

The chain joins TRBV29-1 to TRBJ2-6; D may be TRBD1 (5 bases). Trimming took off 7 bases at V and 1 base at J, with 14 bases between the two ends. The CDR3 runs to 15 residues. Germline V CDR1 and CDR2: SQVTM, ANQGSEA. CDR3 in DNA: TGCAGCGCCCAGGTGGGGCAGTCTGGGGCCAACGTCCTGACTTTC. Its translation: CSAQVGQSGANVLTF.

This chain links TRBV7-9 with TRBJ2-7; TRBD2 is a possible D gene (5 bases). The germline V and J ends were trimmed by 5 bases and 7 bases, with 15 bases remaining between them. Germline CDR1 is SEHNR and CDR2 is FQNEAQ (reference sequence). This CDR3 comprises 13 residues. CDR3 loop: CASSRGPRLEQYF. CDR3 sequence (DNA): TGTGCCAGCAGCAGAGGGCCAAGGCTGGAGCAGTACTTC.

This clonotype has only a few counts. The rearrangement links TRBV3-1 to TRBJ2-3, with TRBD2 matching 7 bases. The CDR3 has 20 amino acids. Germline values: CDR1 LGHDT, CDR2 YNNKEL (reference sequence). Trimming cost V 1 base and J 0 bases; bases outside gene matches: 16. The CDR3 DNA reads TGTGCCAGCAGCCAAGGTCTCCGGTTGTTGACTAGCCTTAGCACAGATACGCAGTATTTT. This translates into CASSQGLRLLTSLSTDTQYF.

This clonotype was recorded a few times. The genes are TRBV10-3 and TRBJ2-7, with 9 bases lining up with TRBD1. The CDR3 spans 13 residues. CDR1 ENHRY and CDR2 SYGVKD come from the germline V gene. Losses at the gene ends were 5 bases for V and 3 bases for J; bases not matched to a gene: 2. This CDR3 reads CAISPGQGYEQYF. CDR3 bases: TGTGCCATCAGTCCGGGACAGGGCTACGAGCAGTACTTC.

CDR3: CASTGTSGYNEQFF. CDR3 coding DNA: TGTGCCAGTACGGGGACTAGCGGCTACAATGAGCAGTTCTTC. V is TRBV19 and J is TRBJ2-1; TRBD2 matches at 11 bases. CDR1 is LNHDA, CDR2 SQIVND, per germline (reference sequence). The V and J ends lost 7 bases and 3 bases, in that order; junction bases with no gene match: 2. This CDR3 has 14 residues.

This clonotype was picked up a small number of times. The rearrangement joins TRBV6-6 to TRBJ2-1; TRBD1 matches at 10 bases. Per the germline V gene, CDR1 is MNHNY and CDR2 is SVGAGI (reference sequence). The J segment lost 5 bases and the V segment lost 6 bases, leaving 4 bases of the junction unmatched. This CDR3 contains 14 residues. CDR3: CASRRTGGHNEQFF. Here the CDR3 DNA reads TGTGCCAGCAGGAGGACAGGGGGGCACAATGAGCAGTTCTTC.

The J gene is TRBJ2-2, the V gene TRBV28; 9 bases agree with TRBD2. Losses at the gene ends were 3 bases for V and 4 bases for J; bases not matched to a gene: 3. This CDR3 comprises 15 residues. The germline V gene has CDR1 MDHEN and CDR2 SYDVKM. In DNA, the CDR3 is TGTGCCAGCAGTTTCTTGACTAGCGGCACCGGGGAGCTGTTTTTT. It specifies CASSFLTSGTGELFF.

This clonotype was counted a few times. CDR3 protein: CASSLDGSPTGELFF. The CDR3 DNA reads TGCGCCAGCAGCTTGGATGGCAGCCCCACCGGGGAGCTGTTTTTT. The chain couples TRBV5-1 to TRBJ2-2, with no clear D. CDR1 and CDR2 from the germline V gene are SGHRS and YFSETQ. V gave up 0 bases and J gave up 4 bases, with 10 bases separating them. This CDR3 has 15 amino acids.

With regard to this clonotype: A much more abundant neighbour one base away suggests this may be a read error. The genes are TRBV7-3 and TRBJ2-2; TRBD1 or TRBD2 may be the D gene (5 bases each). This CDR3 has 14 amino acids. The V gene lost 1 base and the J gene lost 3 bases, with 6 bases spanning the gap. The V gene's germline CDR1 is SGHTA and CDR2 FQGTGA. The CDR3 coding sequence is TGTGCCAGCAGCTTAAGGGGGTACACCGGGGAGCTGTTTTTT. Protein sequence: CASSLRGYTGELFF.